The TCR beta chain described here comes from a study of cytomegalovirus exposure and HLA in healthy donors. With regard to this clone: Its antigen is as yet unknown.

General study points: The listing of about 150 TCR beta chains classed them as cytomegalovirus-associated. Sequencing artifact likely explains a cluster of highly shared sequence variants.

PCR employed 60 Vbeta and 13 Jbeta primers. Assay: immunoSEQ multiplex PCR; the TCRdb copy retains only in-frame clones and omits some. Of under 90,000 clones listed, roughly 74% are singletons. This TCR came from a man aged 35 to 55 in good health and CMV-seronegative. Sequenced sample: PBMCs.

As DNA, the CDR3 is TGTGCCAGCAGCTTAGGGCCTCTCTACGAGCAGTACTTC. Its translation: CASSLGPLYEQYF. The rearrangement joins TRBV11-3 to TRBJ2-7; no clear D gene. The CDR3 consists of 13 residues. The V end lost 1 base, the J end lost 3 bases, and 7 bases lay between the germline ends. Germline CDR1 and CDR2: SGHNT and YENEEA. Variable domain in full (rest from reference TRBV11-3 and TRBJ2-7): EAGVVQSPRYKIIEKKQPVAFWCNPISGHNTLYWYLQNLGQGPELLIRYENEEAVDDSQLPKDRFSAERLKGVDSTLKIQPAELGDSAVYLCASSLGPLYEQYFGPGTRLTVT.